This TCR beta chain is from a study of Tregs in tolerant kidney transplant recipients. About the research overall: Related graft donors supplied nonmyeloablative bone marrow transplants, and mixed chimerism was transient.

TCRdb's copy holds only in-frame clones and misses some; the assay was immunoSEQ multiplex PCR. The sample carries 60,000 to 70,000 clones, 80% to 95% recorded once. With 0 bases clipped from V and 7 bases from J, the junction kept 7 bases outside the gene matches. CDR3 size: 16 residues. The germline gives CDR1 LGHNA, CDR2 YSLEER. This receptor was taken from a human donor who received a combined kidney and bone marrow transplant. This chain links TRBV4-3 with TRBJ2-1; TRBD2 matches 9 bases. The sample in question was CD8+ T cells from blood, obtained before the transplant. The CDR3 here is CASSQDPSGVQNEQFF. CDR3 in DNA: TGCGCCAGCAGCCAAGATCCTAGCGGGGTGCAGAATGAGCAGTTCTTC.